The TCR beta chain under discussion was sequenced for a study of blood T cell repertoires in COVID-19. As for the study in general: Acute and convalescent COVID-19 samples came from the United States, Italy and Spain. The cDNA or gDNA used as material had been derived from T cells, B-cell-depleted T cells, or PBMCs.

In the original analysis: How many nucleated cells were present was estimated from reference gene primer amplification. This table comes from immunoSEQ multiplex PCR, and its TCRdb copy is limited to in-frame clones, with some not included. Clonal size and the V and J genes are those of that table, whereas D and trimming came from the DNA. The sample yields about 240,000 clones, approximately 80% seen once. The CDR3 sequence is 15 residues long. After removal of 5 bases from V and 3 bases from J, the junction contained 7 bases not matched to a gene. From germline, CDR1 is MNHEY and CDR2 SVGEGT. It was during active infection that Seattle patients were enrolled and then longitudinally followed.

This sequence joins TRBV6-2 or TRBV6-3 and TRBJ2-1; 7 bases line up with TRBD2. This TCR was sampled from a woman over 75 with COVID-19, enrolled during active disease. Sequenced input: peripheral blood. The CDR3 coding sequence is TGTGCCAGCAGTAGAGCGGGGTCTATCTACAATGAGCAGTTCTTC. Amino acid sequence: CASSRAGSIYNEQFF.